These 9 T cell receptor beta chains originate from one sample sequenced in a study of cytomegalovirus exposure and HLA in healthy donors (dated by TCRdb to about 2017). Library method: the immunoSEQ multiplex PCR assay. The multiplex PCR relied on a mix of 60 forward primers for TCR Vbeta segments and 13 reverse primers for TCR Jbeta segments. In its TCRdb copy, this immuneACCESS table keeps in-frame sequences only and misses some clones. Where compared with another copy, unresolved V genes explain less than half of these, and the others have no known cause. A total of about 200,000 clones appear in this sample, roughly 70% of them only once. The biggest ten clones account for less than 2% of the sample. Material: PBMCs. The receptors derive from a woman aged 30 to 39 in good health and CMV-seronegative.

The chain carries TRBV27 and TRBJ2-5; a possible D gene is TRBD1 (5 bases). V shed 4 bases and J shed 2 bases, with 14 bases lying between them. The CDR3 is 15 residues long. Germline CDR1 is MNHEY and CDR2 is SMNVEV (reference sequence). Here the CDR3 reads CASSSHPTGQETQYF. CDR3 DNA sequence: TGTGCCAGCAGTTCACACCCAACAGGACAAGAGACCCAGTACTTC.

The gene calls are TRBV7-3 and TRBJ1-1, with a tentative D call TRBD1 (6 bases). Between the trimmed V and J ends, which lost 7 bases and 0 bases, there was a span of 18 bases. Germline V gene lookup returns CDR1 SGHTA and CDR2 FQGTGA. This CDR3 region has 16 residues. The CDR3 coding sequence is TGTGCCAGCACCCTCCTTCCTAGGGGGATGAACACTGAAGCTTTCTTT. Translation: CASTLLPRGMNTEAFF.

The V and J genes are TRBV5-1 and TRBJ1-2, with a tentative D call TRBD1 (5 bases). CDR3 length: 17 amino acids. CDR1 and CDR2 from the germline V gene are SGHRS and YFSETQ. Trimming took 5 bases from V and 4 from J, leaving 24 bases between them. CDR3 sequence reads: CASSNRGGASLGYGYTF. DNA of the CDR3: TGCGCCAGCAGTAACCGGGGAGGGGCCTCACTGGGCTATGGCTACACCTTC.

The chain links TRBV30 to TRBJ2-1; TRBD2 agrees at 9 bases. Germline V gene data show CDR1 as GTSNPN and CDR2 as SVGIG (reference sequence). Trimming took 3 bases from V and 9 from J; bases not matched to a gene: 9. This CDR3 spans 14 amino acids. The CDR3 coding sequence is TGTGCCTGGAGAGGGACTAGCCATGACGGTGAGCAGTTCTTC. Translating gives CAWRGTSHDGEQFF.

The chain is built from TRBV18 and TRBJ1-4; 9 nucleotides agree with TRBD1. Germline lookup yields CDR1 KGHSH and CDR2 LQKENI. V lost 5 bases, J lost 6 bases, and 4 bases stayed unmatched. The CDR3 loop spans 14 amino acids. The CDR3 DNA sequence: TGTGCCAGCTCAACCGGGACAGGGTATGAAAAACTGTTTTTT. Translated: CASSTGTGYEKLFF.

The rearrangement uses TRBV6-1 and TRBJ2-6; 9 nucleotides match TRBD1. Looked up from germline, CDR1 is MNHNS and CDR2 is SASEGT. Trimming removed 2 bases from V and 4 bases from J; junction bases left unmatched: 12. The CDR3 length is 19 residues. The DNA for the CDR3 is TGTGCCAGCAGTGAATGGCGGACAGGGGTTAGTAGAGGGGCCAACGTCCTGACTTTC. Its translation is CASSEWRTGVSRGANVLTF.

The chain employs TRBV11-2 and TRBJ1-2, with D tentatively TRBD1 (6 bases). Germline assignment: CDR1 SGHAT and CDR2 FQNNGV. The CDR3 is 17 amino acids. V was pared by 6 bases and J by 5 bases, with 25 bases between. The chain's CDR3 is CASSSLFTAGGAYGYTF. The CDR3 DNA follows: TGTGCCAGCAGTTCCCTATTCACAGCTGGGGGCGCTTATGGCTACACCTTC.

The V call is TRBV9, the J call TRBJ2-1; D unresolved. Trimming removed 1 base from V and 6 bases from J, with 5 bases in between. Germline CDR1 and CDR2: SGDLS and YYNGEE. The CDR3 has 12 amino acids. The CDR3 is CASSVYSNEQFF. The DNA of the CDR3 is TGTGCCAGCAGCGTATATAGCAATGAGCAGTTCTTC.

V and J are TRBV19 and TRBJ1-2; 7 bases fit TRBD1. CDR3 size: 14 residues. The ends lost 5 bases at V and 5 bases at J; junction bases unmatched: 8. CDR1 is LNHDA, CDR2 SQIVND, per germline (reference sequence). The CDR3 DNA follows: TGTGCCAGTAGTTACGACAGGGCCATATATGGCTACACCTTC. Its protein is CASSYDRAIYGYTF.